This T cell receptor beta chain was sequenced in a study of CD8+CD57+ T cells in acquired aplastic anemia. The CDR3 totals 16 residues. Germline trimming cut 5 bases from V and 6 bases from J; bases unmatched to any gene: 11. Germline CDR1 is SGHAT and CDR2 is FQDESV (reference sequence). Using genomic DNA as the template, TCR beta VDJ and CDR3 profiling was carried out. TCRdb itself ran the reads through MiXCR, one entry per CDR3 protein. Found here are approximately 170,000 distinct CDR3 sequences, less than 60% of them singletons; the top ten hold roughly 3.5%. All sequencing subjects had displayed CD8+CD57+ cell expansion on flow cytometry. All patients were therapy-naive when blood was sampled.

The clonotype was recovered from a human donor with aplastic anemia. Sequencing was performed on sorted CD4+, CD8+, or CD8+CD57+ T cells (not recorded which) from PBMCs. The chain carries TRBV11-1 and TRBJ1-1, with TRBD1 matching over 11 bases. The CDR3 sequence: CASSVGTGTGGSEAFF. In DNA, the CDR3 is TGTGCCAGCAGCGTTGGGACCGGGACAGGGGGGTCTGAAGCTTTCTTT.